These 20 T cell receptor beta chains were sequenced from one sample in a study of T cell responses to AZD1222 COVID-19 vaccine. TCRdb keeps only in-frame clones here, not all; method: immunoSEQ multiplex PCR. The data show tens of thousands of clones, with 82% seen just once and 5.4% held by the top ten. This specimen consisted of peripheral blood, obtained on day 0 of AZD1222 vaccination. The receptors stem from an adult in good health.

This clone has more than one count but fewer than ten. The J gene is TRBJ1-5, the V gene TRBV5-1; 11 positions match TRBD1. This CDR3 has 16 residues. V shed 4 bases, J shed 7 bases, and the junction held 10 bases outside the gene matches. Per germline, CDR1 SGHRS and CDR2 YFSETQ. The DNA of the CDR3 is TGCGCCAGCAGCCCTGGGACAGGGGGGATCGGGCAGCCCCAGCATTTT. It encodes CASSPGTGGIGQPQHF.

The CDR3 region has the DNA TGTGCCACCACTCAGCGGGGGCCCTACGAGCAGTACTTC. It codes for CATTQRGPYEQYF. This chain connects TRBV13 to TRBJ2-7; 8 nucleotides line up with TRBD2. Germline-derived CDR1 and CDR2 are PRHDT and FYEKMQ (reference sequence). Losses at the gene ends were 10 bases for V and 2 bases for J; bases not matched to a gene: 7. CDR3 length equals 13 residues.

This CDR3 reads CASSLGTSGISYEQYF. The CDR3 DNA follows: TGTGCCAGCTCACTGGGGACTAGCGGAATCTCCTACGAGCAGTACTTC. The rearrangement links TRBV18 to TRBJ2-7, with TRBD2 matching over 11 bases. V dropped 4 bases and J dropped 0; count of bases not matched to a gene: 5. The CDR3 is 16 residues long. From germline, CDR1 is KGHSH and CDR2 LQKENI.

V and J are TRBV6-6 and TRBJ1-2; D gene uncertain. The CDR3 runs to 12 residues. Trimming removed 7 bases at V and 8 bases at J, with 14 bases between. CDR1 is MNHNY, CDR2 SVGAGI, per germline (reference sequence). This CDR3 reads CASMRLTRGYTF. The CDR3 DNA reads as TGTGCCAGCATGAGGTTAACCCGAGGCTACACCTTC.

This clone was counted a few times. The chain recombines TRBV27 with TRBJ2-2, with D possibly being TRBD1 (6 bases). Germline V gives CDR1 MNHEY, CDR2 SMNVEV (reference sequence). The CDR3 has 13 residues. With 9 bases removed from V and 3 bases from J, the gap between germline ends came to 11 bases. In DNA, the CDR3 is TGTGCCAGTAGAGACAGGTACACCGGGGAGCTGTTTTTT. This sequence encodes CASRDRYTGELFF.

V gene TRBV6-5 combines with J gene TRBJ2-7, with 7 nucleotides matching TRBD1. Germline V gene lookup returns CDR1 MNHEY and CDR2 SVGAGI. CDR3 size: 13 residues. V lost 9 bases, J lost 0 bases, and 5 bases stayed unmatched. This CDR3 is CASRDSNSYEQYF. CDR3 sequence (DNA): TGTGCCAGTCGGGACAGTAACTCCTACGAGCAGTACTTC.

The chain recombines TRBV4-2 with TRBJ1-1; D remains ambiguous. The CDR3 length is 16 residues. CDR1 is LGHNA, CDR2 YNFKEQ, per germline. Between the trimmed V and J ends, which lost 0 bases and 0 bases, there was a span of 11 bases. The DNA of the CDR3 is TGTGCCAGCAGCCAAGAAGGTCTCAGCATGAACACTGAAGCTTTCTTT. Residues: CASSQEGLSMNTEAFF.

The chain couples TRBV7-9 to TRBJ2-3, with D perhaps matching TRBD2 (6 bases). CDR1 SEHNR and CDR2 FQNEAQ come from the germline V gene (reference sequence). This CDR3 comprises 17 residues. The V and J ends lost 4 bases and 2 bases respectively, with 19 bases between them. This CDR3 is CASSSTIGGSATDTQYF. Written as DNA, the CDR3 is TGTGCCAGCAGCTCTACGATCGGGGGTTCCGCCACAGATACGCAGTATTTT.

For the CDR3, the DNA is TGTGCCAGCAGCCCCCCGGCGGGATTCGGAAACACCATATATTTT. Amino acid sequence: CASSPPAGFGNTIYF. The V gene is TRBV11-2, the J gene TRBJ1-3; D is uncertain. The CDR3 totals 15 residues. Germline V gene lookup returns CDR1 SGHAT and CDR2 FQNNGV. V lost 5 bases and J lost 4, with 15 bases in between.

A single count supports this clone. V and J are TRBV19 and TRBJ1-2, with 9 bases aligning to TRBD1. Trimming took 11 bases from V and 7 from J; bases not matched to a gene: 14. Germline loops: CDR1 LNHDA, CDR2 SQIVND (reference sequence). The CDR3 loop spans 14 amino acids. Here the CDR3 reads CAAAIPGQGSGYTF. The CDR3 nucleotides read TGTGCCGCGGCAATTCCGGGACAGGGATCTGGCTACACCTTC.

The chain joins TRBV24-1 to TRBJ2-2; no definite D call. The CDR3 is 17 amino acids. Trimming removed 4 bases from V and 0 bases from J, with 14 bases in between. Germline V lookup: CDR1 KGHDR, CDR2 SFDVKD. CDR3 bases: TGTGCCACCAGTGAAACTGGGTGGTCCCCGAACACCGGGGAGCTGTTTTTT. Translated: CATSETGWSPNTGELFF.

This clone was observed a few times. The V gene is TRBV3-1 (or the pseudogene TRBV3-2), the J gene TRBJ2-7; D is uncertain. Trimming stripped 1 base from V and 6 bases from J, with 10 bases between. The V gene's germline CDR1 is LGHDT and CDR2 YNNKEL (reference sequence). The CDR3 consists of 13 residues. CDR3 bases: TGTGCCAGCAGCCAAGGCCACCTCTCCGAGCAGTACTTC. The encoded protein is CASSQGHLSEQYF.

The V call is TRBV4-2, the J call TRBJ2-7, with TRBD1 matching 7 bases. The germline V gene encodes CDR1 LGHNA and CDR2 YNFKEQ. The CDR3 extends over 16 amino acids. V was clipped by 4 bases and J by 2 bases; unmatched bases: 11. For the CDR3, the DNA is TGTGCCAGCAGCCTCAACTACCGGGACAGTGCCTACGAGCAGTACTTC. This encodes CASSLNYRDSAYEQYF.

CDR3 bases: TGTGCTAGTGGTTTGGTAGTGACGCGCCGGGGTTCACCCCTCCACTTT. This codes for CASGLVVTRRGSPLHF. J is TRBJ1-6 and V is TRBV12-5; D is ambiguous. V was clipped by 0 bases and J by 9 bases, with 15 bases between them. Germline V CDR1 and CDR2: LGHNT, FRNRAP. CDR3 length equals 16 residues.

This sequence joins TRBV7-2 and TRBJ1-5; no clear D gene. V was shortened by 0 bases and J by 2 bases, with 14 bases between the two germline ends. The CDR3 runs to 17 residues. Germline V lookup: CDR1 SGHTA, CDR2 FQGNSA. CDR3 coding DNA: TGTGCCAGCAGCTTAGCTGCGGGCGTCGGTGGCAATCAGCCCCAGCATTTT. It is translated as CASSLAAGVGGNQPQHF.

This clone was counted a few times. The chain recombines TRBV9 with TRBJ2-7; perhaps TRBD2 as D (6 bases). The V gene lost 4 bases and the J gene lost 0 bases, with 11 bases spanning the gap. This CDR3 has 14 amino acids. CDR1 is SGDLS and CDR2 is YYNGEE in the germline V gene. CDR3 protein: CASSPGGYSYEQYF. The CDR3 bases are TGTGCCAGCAGCCCCGGAGGGTACTCCTACGAGCAGTACTTC.

The chain employs TRBV11-2 and TRBJ2-5, with D uncertain. Trimming pared 5 bases from V and 5 bases from J, leaving 18 bases between. The CDR3 is 15 residues long. Germline loops: CDR1 SGHAT, CDR2 FQNNGV. The CDR3 is CASSPVKVFRETQYF. As DNA, the CDR3 is TGTGCCAGCAGCCCCGTGAAGGTTTTCAGGGAGACCCAGTACTTC.

J is TRBJ2-3 and V is TRBV5-5; D gene uncertain. The length of the CDR3 is 14 residues. The germline V gene has CDR1 SGHKS and CDR2 YYEKEE (reference sequence). V was shortened by 2 bases and J by 3 bases, with 10 bases between the two germline ends. CDR3 in DNA: TGTGCCAGCAGCTTTATCAGACCGACAGATACGCAGTATTTT. Its protein is CASSFIRPTDTQYF.

The V call is TRBV6-1, the J call TRBJ2-1; D unresolved. Trimming shortened V by 2 bases and J by 5 bases, and 13 bases separated the two germline ends. This CDR3 region has 15 residues. Germline lookup yields CDR1 MNHNS and CDR2 SASEGT. In DNA form, the CDR3 reads TGTGCCAGCAGTGAAAACTGGGATTGGGACAATGAGCAGTTCTTC. It codes for CASSENWDWDNEQFF.

V gene TRBV6-5 combines with J gene TRBJ2-2; no firm D call. Per germline, CDR1 MNHEY and CDR2 SVGAGI. With 4 bases removed from V and 6 bases from J, the gap between germline ends came to 9 bases. The CDR3 runs to 13 residues. CDR3 protein: CASSWGVSGELFF. In DNA, the CDR3 is TGTGCCAGCAGTTGGGGTGTCTCCGGGGAGCTGTTTTTT.